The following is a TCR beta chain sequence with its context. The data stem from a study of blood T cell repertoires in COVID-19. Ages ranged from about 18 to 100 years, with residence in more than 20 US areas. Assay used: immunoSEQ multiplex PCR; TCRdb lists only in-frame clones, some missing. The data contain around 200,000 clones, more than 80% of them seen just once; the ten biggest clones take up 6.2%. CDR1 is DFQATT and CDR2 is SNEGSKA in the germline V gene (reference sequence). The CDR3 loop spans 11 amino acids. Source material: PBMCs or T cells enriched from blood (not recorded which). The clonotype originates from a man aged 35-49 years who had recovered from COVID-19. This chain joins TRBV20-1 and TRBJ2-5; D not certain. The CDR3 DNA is TGCGGCGCCTCCCTCGGGGAGACCCAGTACTTC. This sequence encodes CGASLGETQYF.